This TCR beta chain comes out of a study of blood T cells in healthy people across ages (dated by TCRdb to 2014 to 2015). Regarding the study in general: In model experiments, template switching captured roughly one uniquely barcoded TCR beta cDNA molecule for every two T cells. Donors of different ages were randomly distributed across sequencing lanes to avoid experimental bias. Age-related changes in TCR beta repertoire diversity were measured in the study by deep sequencing normalized with unique cDNA molecular identifiers. For two donors (one aged 18 to 29 and one aged 80 or older), the study analyzed two additional independent replicas of 1 million unique cDNA reads from the same blood draw. The donors were divided into four age groups: young (average approximately 17 years), middle-aged (roughly 40), aged (roughly 60) and long-lived (82).

General findings and caveats noted by the study authors: As age increased, observed TCR beta diversity per million T cells dropped in a roughly linear way, and a significant reduction was already evident by age about 36. Because the CMV infection status of the donors was unknown, age-related changes in expanded clonotypes may potentially have been confounded. Total diversity estimates from one million sequenced T cells were considered lower bounds and underestimates. The long-lived group showed more naive CD4+ T cells, fewer expanded clones and increased TCR diversity than the aged group, suggesting age selection. A strong correlation was found between observed TCR beta diversity and the percentage of naive T cells measured by flow cytometry. Bulk unsorted PBMC profiling prevented conclusive comparison of naive and antigen-experienced compartments.

Systemically healthy Caucasian individuals from Russia, 39 in total and aged roughly 6 to 100 years, were included as donors. Roughly 10 milliliters of peripheral blood were collected from each donor into EDTA-treated Vacutainer tubes. Ficoll-Paque density-gradient centrifugation was used to isolate PBMCs, with at least 7 million per sample. Trizol reagent was used to extract total RNA from PBMCs, with at least 6 micrograms per sample. For every donor, an aliquot of PBMCs went through flow cytometry to measure the percentages of naive CD45RAhigh/CD27high T cells. Library construction relied on 5' RACE. The data were produced on an Illumina HiSeq 2500. A second PCR of about 6 to 11 cycles was performed with a sample-barcoded 5' primer and a J-beta primer mix. A template-switch 5' adaptor carrying 12 random nucleotides introduced a unique molecular identifier onto each TCR beta cDNA molecule. At least 2.5 million CDR3-containing paired-end reads were obtained from each sample. First-strand cDNA synthesis was performed from all RNA using the Mint cDNA synthesis kit, with priming by a TRBC-specific oligonucleotide. Following uracil-DNA glycosylase treatment, a first 18-cycle PCR with universal primers M1SS and BC2_uni_R was performed on all cDNA. The authors processed their data as follows. For normalization, 1 million high-quality reads, each with a distinct molecular identifier, were randomly selected from each sample. Instead of being binned into consensus sequences, reads that shared molecular identifiers were thrown out. MiTCR, run with a Q25 quality threshold and the strictest error-elimination algorithm, handled CDR3 identification, clonotype clustering and error correction. Lower-bound total TCR beta diversity was estimated with a nonparametric unseen species model using Euler transformation. TCRdb reworked the public reads: Q25 trimming with fastp, MiXCR clone assembly, productive beta chains retained. Under each unique CDR3 protein, matching rows form one entry showing the most common genes and DNA. The authors' filters were not applied to this entry. The table for this sample lists 800,000 or so distinct CDR3 sequences; 60% to 80% of them were counted only once. The top ten clonotypes cover 25% to 30% of the sample.

As for this clonotype: No antigen is known for it. There are no base qualities to consult, and no much larger clone falls within one base.

Trimming accounts for 0 bases at V and 2 bases at J, while the number of junction bases matched to no gene is 10. Its CDR3 holds 18 amino acids, cysteine through phenylalanine. Here the CDR3 DNA is all that survives: 54 bases in frame from base 1. Per the germline V gene (reference sequence), DFQATT is the CDR1 and SNEGSKA is the CDR2. The source of this sequence is a man aged 30 to 39 in good health. Rearrangement joined TRBV20-1 to TRBJ2-3; TRBD2 aligns with 11 central bases. The sample taken for sequencing was blood. The CDR3 protein is CSARDMVASGGSTDTQYF. Here is the DNA: TGCAGTGCTAGAGATATGGTGGCTAGCGGGGGGTCCACAGATACGCAGTATTTT.